This T cell receptor (beta chain) is drawn from a study of cytomegalovirus exposure and HLA in healthy donors. Primers: 60 Vbeta forward and 13 Jbeta reverse. Original processing notes: The authors later counted 75 million to 90 million unique TCR beta chains, some 12 million of them shared. Clones were read by immunoSEQ multiplex PCR, and TCRdb kept only the in-frame ones, dropping some. The D gene and trimming were derived from the DNA, and the V and J assignments and clone size from that table. The data contain tens of thousands of clones, over 70% of them singletons. With 0 bases removed from V and 4 bases from J, the gap between germline ends came to 13 bases. Germline CDR1 reads MGHRA; CDR2 reads YSYEKL. The CDR3 is 16 residues long.

The receptor was derived from a man aged 50 to 60 in good health and CMV-seropositive. The genes are TRBV4-1 and TRBJ2-1; no clear D. The sample taken for sequencing was PBMCs. In DNA, the CDR3 is TGCGCCAGCAGCCAAGATCAAGCGTCCGAGTACAATGAGCAGTTCTTC. Residues: CASSQDQASEYNEQFF.